This TCR beta chain is drawn from a study of T-cell memory formation after mild COVID-19. Overall study context: The TCR clusters were mostly specific to one donor.

In TCRdb, the 5' RACE reads were re-called with MiXCR into one record per CDR3 protein. The sample shows roughly 250,000 distinct CDR3 sequences, about a sixth of them seen only once. Study observations and caveats: CD8+ contracting clones occupied EMRA, while CD4+ ones occupied mainly CM and EM. Pre-infection memory carried some responding clones, suggesting that cross-reactive memory joined.

This clonotype was observed a few times. What it recognizes is unknown. The CDR3 covers 15 residues. The germline V and J ends were trimmed by 0 bases and 10 bases, with 15 bases remaining between them. Germline V gene data show CDR1 as MNHEY and CDR2 as SVGAGI. The rearrangement joins TRBV6-5 to TRBJ1-4; D is unresolved. This receptor was obtained from a young man who had mild COVID-19 (a few samples of this study predate the infection). Cell type and time point are not known. The sequenced material came from PBMCs or a T cell subset sorted from them (not recorded which). This CDR3 reads CASSYSGQPWGKLFF. In DNA, the CDR3 is TGTGCCAGCAGTTACTCGGGCCAGCCCTGGGGAAAACTGTTTTTT.